These 29 T cell receptor beta chains came from one sample sequenced in a study of T cells in Graves' hyperthyroidism and ophthalmopathy. There were TCR beta CDR3 regions amplified from RNA transcripts. When the TCR CDR3 underwent first-round RT-PCR, the HTBI primer set was used. TCRdb analysed the multiplex PCR reads with MiXCR anew, one entry per CDR3 protein. The sample carries over 500,000 distinct CDR3 sequences, roughly 15% recorded once. The material sequenced was blood. These receptors all stem from a woman under 30 with Graves' ophthalmopathy.

In its sample, this clonotype was seen many times. The rearrangement joins TRBV12-3 or TRBV12-4 to TRBJ1-1, with 9 bases aligning to TRBD1. The CDR3 totals 14 residues. V dropped 5 bases and J dropped 5; count of bases not matched to a gene: 6. CDR3 nucleotides: TGTGCCAGCAGTCCAAGGGGGACAGGGACTGAAGCTTTCTTT. It yields the protein CASSPRGTGTEAFF.

The J gene is TRBJ2-7, the V gene TRBV27, with a possible D match to TRBD1 (5 bases). V lost 5 bases and J lost 5, with 16 bases in between. CDR3 length: 14 residues. The germline gives CDR1 MNHEY, CDR2 SMNVEV (reference sequence). The CDR3 loop is CASSRSSDIHEQYF. Here the CDR3 DNA reads TGTGCCAGCAGTCGTTCTTCGGACATCCACGAGCAGTACTTC.

The chain joins TRBV9 to TRBJ2-2; D gene uncertain. Per the germline V gene, CDR1 is SGDLS and CDR2 is YYNGEE. V was pared by 1 base and J by 6 bases, with 4 bases between. CDR3 length: 12 residues. This chain's CDR3 is CASSVSPGELFF. CDR3 DNA sequence: TGTGCCAGCAGCGTAAGCCCCGGGGAGCTGTTTTTT. Full variable domain (remainder filled in from reference TRBV9 and TRBJ2-2): DSGVTQTPKHLITATGQRVTLRCSPRSGDLSVYWYQQSLDQGLQFLIQYYNGEERAKGNILERFSAQQFPDLHSELNLSSLELGDSALYFCASSVSPGELFFGEGSRLTVL.

Ten or more counts support this clonotype. The chain couples TRBV6-5 to TRBJ2-5, with 8 nucleotides matching TRBD1. The junction had 9 bases not matched to a gene; V was cut back by 2 bases and J by 4 bases. The CDR3 contains 16 residues. Germline CDR1 reads MNHEY; CDR2 reads SVGAGI. The CDR3 here is CASSYPSGTGGETQYF. In DNA, the CDR3 is TGTGCCAGCAGTTACCCGTCCGGGACAGGTGGAGAGACCCAGTACTTC.

The table lists this clonotype with many counts. The genes are TRBV2 and TRBJ1-2; the D gene is possibly TRBD1 (6 bases). Per the germline V gene, CDR1 is SNHLY and CDR2 is FYNNEI. Trimming removed 7 bases from V and 2 bases from J, with 11 bases in between. The CDR3 length is 13 residues. CDR3 DNA sequence: TGTGCCAGCATGGAGGGGGTGAACTATGGCTACACCTTC. Translating it yields CASMEGVNYGYTF.

This clonotype was observed a few times. The chain carries TRBV7-9 and TRBJ1-5; 10 nucleotides agree with TRBD1. The germline V gene encodes CDR1 SEHNR and CDR2 FQNEAQ (reference sequence). The CDR3 sequence is 19 residues long. Trimming cost V 5 bases and J 2 bases; bases outside gene matches: 15. The DNA of the CDR3 is TGTGCCAGCAGCCGGGGGGACAGGGGCCACCTCGATCGCAATCAGCCCCAGCATTTT. Translation gives CASSRGDRGHLDRNQPQHF.

The genes are TRBV3-1 and TRBJ2-3; 7 nucleotides align to TRBD2. CDR1 is LGHDT, CDR2 YNNKEL, per germline (reference sequence). V shed 6 bases, J shed 4 bases, and the junction held 7 bases outside the gene matches. The CDR3 runs to 14 residues. The CDR3 DNA follows: TGTGCCAGCAGTTCCCCGGGACTACCAGATACGCAGTATTTT. The encoded protein is CASSSPGLPDTQYF.

The gene calls are TRBV29-1 and TRBJ2-6, with D unresolved. There are 16 residues in the CDR3. V was trimmed by 4 bases and J by 0 bases, leaving 13 bases between them. Germline CDR1 reads SQVTM; CDR2 reads ANQGSEA. CDR3 nucleotide sequence: TGCAGCGTTGCCCTGGACGGGCTCTCTGGGGCCAACGTCCTGACTTTC. Its translation is CSVALDGLSGANVLTF. The entire variable domain, with the rest obtained from reference TRBV29-1 and TRBJ2-6, is as follows: SAVISQKPSRDICQRGTSLTIQCQVDSQVTMMFWYRQQPGQSLTLIATANQGSEATYESGFVIDKFPISRPNLTFSTLTVSNMSPEDSSIYLCSVALDGLSGANVLTFGAGSRLTVL.

This clonotype was seen only a few times. CDR3 in DNA: TGTGCCTGGAGCGGAGCGGCATATAATTCACCCCTCCACTTT. It translates to CAWSGAAYNSPLHF. This chain joins TRBV30 and TRBJ1-6, with unresolved D. The V gene's germline CDR1 is GTSNPN and CDR2 SVGIG (reference sequence). The CDR3 is made up of 14 amino acids. V lost 3 bases, J lost 4 bases, and 10 bases lay in between.

The chain joins TRBV7-9 to TRBJ1-1; D gene uncertain. The CDR3 has 15 residues. CDR1 is SEHNR and CDR2 is FQNEAQ in the germline V gene (reference sequence). Trimming stripped 1 base from V and 1 base from J, with 10 bases between. CDR3 in amino acids: CASSLDFWENTEAFF. In DNA, the CDR3 is TGTGCCAGCAGCTTAGACTTTTGGGAGAACACTGAAGCTTTCTTT.

This clonotype was picked up a small number of times. The chain links TRBV4-1 to TRBJ1-3; D is ambiguous. The CDR3 has 15 residues. Germline CDR1 MGHRA, CDR2 YSYEKL. V was trimmed by 1 base and J by 0 bases, leaving 7 bases between them. The chain's CDR3 is CASSQVGGSGNTIYF. The CDR3 DNA follows: TGCGCCAGCAGCCAAGTTGGTGGCTCTGGAAACACCATATATTTT.

There are many counts of this clonotype. The V gene is TRBV6-1, the J gene TRBJ2-7; the match to TRBD2 covers 14 bases. The V gene end was trimmed by 2 bases and the J gene end by 6 bases; junction bases not matched to a gene: 6. This CDR3 has 16 residues. Looked up from germline, CDR1 is MNHNS and CDR2 is SASEGT. CDR3 in amino acids: CASSETGTSGRGEQYF. CDR3 nucleotides: TGTGCCAGCAGTGAAACTGGGACTAGCGGGAGAGGCGAGCAGTACTTC.

The chain combines TRBV10-3 with TRBJ1-1, with D unresolved. V was pared by 3 bases and J by 7 bases, with 12 bases between. CDR1 and CDR2 (germline): ENHRY, SYGVKD. This CDR3 spans 13 amino acids. The DNA for the CDR3 is TGTGCCATCAGTGATCCCGGACCGGGTGAAGCTTTCTTT. Residues: CAISDPGPGEAFF.

This clonotype was picked up many times. The V gene is TRBV11-2, the J gene TRBJ2-3, with 7 bases fitting TRBD1. Germline V lookup: CDR1 SGHAT, CDR2 FQNNGV. V lost 4 bases to trimming and J lost 2 bases; unmatched junction nucleotides: 6. This CDR3 contains 15 residues. In nucleotides, the CDR3 is TGTGCCAGCAGCTATCGTGGGACAGTCACAGATACGCAGTATTTT. Translated, it gives CASSYRGTVTDTQYF.

In this sample, this clonotype turned up many times. The chain combines TRBV18 with TRBJ1-6; D not certain. The CDR3 contains 14 residues. The germline gives CDR1 KGHSH, CDR2 LQKENI. V was trimmed by 5 bases and J by 0 bases, leaving 5 bases between them. The CDR3 here is CASSKSSYNSPLHF. The CDR3 nucleotides read TGTGCCAGCTCAAAAAGCTCCTATAATTCACCCCTCCACTTT.

With regard to this clonotype: This may come from a read error, since a much larger clone is one base off. The genes are TRBV20-1 and TRBJ1-6; D is unclear. The CDR3 covers 13 residues. Looked up from germline, CDR1 is DFQATT and CDR2 is SNEGSKA (reference sequence). The CDR3 nucleotides are TGCGGTGCTAGTCCGGGCGCAGCCACTGTGGGCCACTTT. Translation gives CGASPGAATVGHF.

The J gene is TRBJ1-5, the V gene TRBV19; 7 positions agree with TRBD1. With V trimmed by 4 bases and J by 4 bases, 10 bases remained unmatched. The CDR3 has 16 residues. CDR1 is LNHDA, CDR2 SQIVND, per germline (reference sequence). CDR3 protein: CASSRAWAGGNQPQHF. The CDR3 DNA follows: TGTGCCAGTAGTAGGGCTTGGGCAGGGGGGAATCAGCCCCAGCATTTT.

The table lists this clonotype with many counts. This chain uses TRBV30 with TRBJ1-1; 8 nucleotides align to TRBD1. Germline V gene sequence: CDR1 GTSNPN, CDR2 SVGIG (reference sequence). J lost 3 bases, V lost 8 bases, and 2 bases had no gene match. This CDR3 has 11 residues. CDR3 nucleotide sequence: TGTGCCGAACAGGGGGACACTGAAGCTTTCTTT. The encoded protein is CAEQGDTEAFF.

CDR3 DNA sequence: TGTGCCAGCAGCTTAGCAGCGGGAGTGTGGAATGAGCAGTTCTTC. Its translation: CASSLAAGVWNEQFF. The J gene is TRBJ2-1, the V gene TRBV7-8, with TRBD2 matching over 8 bases. V was clipped by 0 bases and J by 7 bases; unmatched bases: 5. Looked up from germline, CDR1 is SGHVS and CDR2 is FQNEAQ. The CDR3 consists of 15 residues.

V and J are TRBV20-1 and TRBJ2-1, with 15 bases that match TRBD2. The CDR3 loop spans 16 amino acids. CDR1 is DFQATT and CDR2 is SNEGSKA in the germline V gene (reference sequence). With 2 bases clipped from V and 9 bases from J, the junction kept 8 bases outside the gene matches. The CDR3 DNA sequence: TGCAGTGCTAGATTGTTGGGGACTAGCGGGAGGAGTGAGCAGTTCTTC. Its translation is CSARLLGTSGRSEQFF.

This clonotype was counted between two and nine times. V is TRBV7-9 and J is TRBJ2-7, with 8 bases matching TRBD1. The CDR3 covers 14 residues. Germline trimming cut 1 base from V and 6 bases from J; bases unmatched to any gene: 5. Looked up from germline, CDR1 is SEHNR and CDR2 is FQNEAQ (reference sequence). DNA of the CDR3: TGTGCCAGCAGCTTAGTTCCAGGGGGCGGCGAGCAGTACTTC. Protein product: CASSLVPGGGEQYF.

This clonotype has at least ten counts. The chain employs TRBV11-2 and TRBJ2-1; TRBD2 matches 9 bases. The V gene end was trimmed by 1 base and the J gene end by 5 bases; junction bases not matched to a gene: 6. Germline CDR1 is SGHAT and CDR2 is FQNNGV. The CDR3 extends over 16 amino acids. CDR3 sequence reads: CASSLGAGGPDNEQFF. The CDR3 region has the DNA TGTGCCAGCAGCTTAGGTGCGGGAGGGCCGGACAATGAGCAGTTCTTC.

Comment on this clonotype: This may arise from a read error, as a much more abundant clone is one base away. This chain uses TRBV7-2 with TRBJ2-6; D is undetermined. Germline CDR1 and CDR2: SGHTA and FQGNSA. The CDR3 is 19 residues long. This chain's CDR3 is CASSLARIYPRSVANVLTF. The CDR3 DNA reads as TGTGCCAGCAGCTTAGCCCGGATCTATCCTCGCTCTGTGGCCAACGTCCTGACTTTC.

The table lists this clonotype with many counts. The CDR3 DNA follows: TGTGCCAGCAGTCAAAATCAGGCTACGCAGTATTTT. Protein: CASSQNQATQYF. This chain links TRBV7-8 with TRBJ2-3; D is ambiguous. The CDR3 runs to 12 residues. The germline V gene has CDR1 SGHVS and CDR2 FQNEAQ. V was cut by 6 bases and J by 8 bases, with 12 bases left in between.

This clonotype was observed many times. The V and J genes are TRBV20-1 and TRBJ2-3, with TRBD2 as a possible D gene (6 bases). The CDR3 extends over 17 amino acids. Germline CDR1 DFQATT, CDR2 SNEGSKA (reference sequence). Trimming pared 0 bases from V and 2 bases from J, leaving 18 bases between. The CDR3 DNA reads as TGCAGTGCTAGAGAGGCGGGATCCGGTACAATCACAGATACGCAGTATTTT. Its translation: CSAREAGSGTITDTQYF.

This clonotype was seen many times. The rearrangement joins TRBV28 to TRBJ2-7; D call uncertain. The germline gives CDR1 MDHEN, CDR2 SYDVKM. Trimming took off 2 bases at V and 6 bases at J, with 14 bases between the two ends. The CDR3 runs to 14 residues. CDR3 coding DNA: TGTGCCAGCAGTTTAATTGCTAGACCGTCCGAGCAGTACTTC. Protein sequence: CASSLIARPSEQYF.

This clonotype was found many times. This chain joins TRBV12-3 or TRBV12-4 and TRBJ2-7; 7 bases line up with TRBD1. CDR3 length equals 14 residues. After removal of 6 bases from V and 2 bases from J, the junction contained 7 bases not matched to a gene. The DNA for the CDR3 is TGTGCCAGCAGCGCTTGGGACAGAGCCTACGAGCAGTACTTC. Its translation: CASSAWDRAYEQYF.

Notes on this clonotype: A read error is possible here, since a much larger clone lies one base away. This rearrangement joins TRBV6-1 to TRBJ1-1, with 9 bases fitting TRBD1. The CDR3 is made up of 15 amino acids. Germline V CDR1 and CDR2: MNHNS, SASEGT. This chain's CDR3 is CVSSPPGQGFVEAFF. The CDR3 DNA reads as TGTGTCAGCAGTCCCCCAGGACAGGGGTTCGTAGAAGCTTTCTTT.

This clonotype was picked up a small number of times. This sequence joins TRBV9 and TRBJ1-1, with no clear D. Deletions cut 5 bases from V and 0 bases from J, with 17 bases between. The germline V gene encodes CDR1 SGDLS and CDR2 YYNGEE. This CDR3 is built from 16 residues. CDR3 nucleotide sequence: TGTGCCAGCAGTGGAAACCGGGAGTGGATGAACACTGAAGCTTTCTTT. It encodes CASSGNREWMNTEAFF.